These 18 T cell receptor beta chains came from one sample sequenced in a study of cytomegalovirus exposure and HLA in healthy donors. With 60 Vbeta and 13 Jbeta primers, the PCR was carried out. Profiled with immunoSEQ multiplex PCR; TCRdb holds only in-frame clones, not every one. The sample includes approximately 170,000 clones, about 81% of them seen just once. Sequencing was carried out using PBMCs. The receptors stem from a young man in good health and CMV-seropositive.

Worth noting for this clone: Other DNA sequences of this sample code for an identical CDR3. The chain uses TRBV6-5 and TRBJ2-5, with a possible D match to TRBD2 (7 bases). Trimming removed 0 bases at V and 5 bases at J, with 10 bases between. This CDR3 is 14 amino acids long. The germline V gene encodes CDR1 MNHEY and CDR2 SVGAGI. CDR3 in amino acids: CASSYSGGRETQYF. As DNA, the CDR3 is TGTGCCAGCAGTTACTCGGGGGGGCGGGAGACCCAGTACTTC.

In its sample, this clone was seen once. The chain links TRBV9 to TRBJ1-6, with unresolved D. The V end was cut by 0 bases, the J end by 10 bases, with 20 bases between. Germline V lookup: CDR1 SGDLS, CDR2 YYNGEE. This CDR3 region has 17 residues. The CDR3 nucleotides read TGTGCCAGCAGCGTAGGGGGAGAAGTAACAGTTTGGTCACCCCTCCACTTT. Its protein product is CASSVGGEVTVWSPLHF.

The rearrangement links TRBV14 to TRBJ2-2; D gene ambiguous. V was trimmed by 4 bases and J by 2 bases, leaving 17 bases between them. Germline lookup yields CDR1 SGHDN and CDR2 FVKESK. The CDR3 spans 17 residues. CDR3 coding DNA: TGTGCCAGCAGCCCCCCAGGCCGTTCGGTAAACACCGGGGAGCTGTTTTTT. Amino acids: CASSPPGRSVNTGELFF.

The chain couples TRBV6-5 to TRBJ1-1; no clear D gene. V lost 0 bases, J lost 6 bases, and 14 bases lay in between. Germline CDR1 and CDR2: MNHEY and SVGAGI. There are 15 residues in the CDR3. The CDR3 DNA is TGTGCCAGCAGTTACTCGGGAGGGTCTGGGTCTGAAGCTTTCTTT. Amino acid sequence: CASSYSGGSGSEAFF.

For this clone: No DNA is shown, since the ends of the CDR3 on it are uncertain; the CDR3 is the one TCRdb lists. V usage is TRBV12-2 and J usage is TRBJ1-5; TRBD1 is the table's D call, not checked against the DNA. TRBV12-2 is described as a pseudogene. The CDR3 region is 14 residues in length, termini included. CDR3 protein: CASRFGQGNQPQHF.

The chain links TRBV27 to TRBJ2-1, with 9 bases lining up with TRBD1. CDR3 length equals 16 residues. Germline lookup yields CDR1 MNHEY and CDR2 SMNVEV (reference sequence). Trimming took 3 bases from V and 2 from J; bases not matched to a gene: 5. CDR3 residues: CASSFDRGATYNEQFF. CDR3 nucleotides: TGTGCCAGCAGTTTTGACAGGGGGGCCACCTACAATGAGCAGTTCTTC.

The CDR3 loop is CASTPGQGGLGTQYF. CDR3 DNA: TGTGCCAGCACTCCGGGACAGGGGGGTTTAGGTACGCAGTATTTT. This chain links TRBV6-5 with TRBJ2-3; 11 bases fit TRBD1. Trimming removed 7 bases from V and 8 bases from J; junction bases left unmatched: 11. The CDR3 contains 15 residues. CDR1 is MNHEY and CDR2 is SVGAGI in the germline V gene.

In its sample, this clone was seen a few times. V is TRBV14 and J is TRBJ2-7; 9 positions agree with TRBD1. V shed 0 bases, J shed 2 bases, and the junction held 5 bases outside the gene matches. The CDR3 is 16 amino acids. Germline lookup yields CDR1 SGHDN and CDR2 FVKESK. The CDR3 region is CASSQDHTGGPYEQYF. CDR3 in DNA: TGTGCCAGCAGCCAAGATCACACAGGGGGCCCCTACGAGCAGTACTTC.

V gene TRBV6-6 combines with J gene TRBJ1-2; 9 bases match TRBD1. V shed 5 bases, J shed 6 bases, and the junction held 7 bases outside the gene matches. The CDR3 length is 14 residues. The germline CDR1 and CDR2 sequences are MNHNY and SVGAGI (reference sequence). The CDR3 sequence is CASSLGQGVDGYTF. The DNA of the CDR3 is TGTGCCAGCAGTCTGGGACAGGGCGTAGATGGCTACACCTTC.

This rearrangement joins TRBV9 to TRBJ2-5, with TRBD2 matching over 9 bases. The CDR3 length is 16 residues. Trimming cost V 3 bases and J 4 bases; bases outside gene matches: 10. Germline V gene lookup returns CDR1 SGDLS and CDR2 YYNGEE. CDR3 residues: CASSARQRGAGETQYF. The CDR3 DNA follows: TGTGCCAGCAGCGCTCGCCAGCGGGGGGCCGGAGAGACCCAGTACTTC. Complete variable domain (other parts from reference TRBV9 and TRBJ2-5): DSGVTQTPKHLITATGQRVTLRCSPRSGDLSVYWYQQSLDQGLQFLIQYYNGEERAKGNILERFSAQQFPDLHSELNLSSLELGDSALYFCASSARQRGAGETQYFGPGTRLLVL.

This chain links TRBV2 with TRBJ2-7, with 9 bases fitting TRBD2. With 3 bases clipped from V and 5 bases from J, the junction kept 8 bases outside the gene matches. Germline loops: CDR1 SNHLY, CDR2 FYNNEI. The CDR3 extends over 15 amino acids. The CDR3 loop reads CASSDFSGSVDEQYF. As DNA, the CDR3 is TGTGCCAGCAGTGATTTTAGCGGGAGTGTCGACGAGCAGTACTTC. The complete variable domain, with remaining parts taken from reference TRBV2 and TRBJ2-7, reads EPEVTQTPSHQVTQMGQEVILRCVPISNHLYFYWYRQILGQKVEFLVSFYNNEISEKSEIFDDQFSVERPDGSNFTLKIRSTKLEDSAMYFCASSDFSGSVDEQYFGPGTRLTVT.

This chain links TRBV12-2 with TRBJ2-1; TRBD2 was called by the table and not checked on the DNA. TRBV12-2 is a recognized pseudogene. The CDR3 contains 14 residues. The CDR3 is CASRRGLAYNEQFF. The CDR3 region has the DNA TGTGCAAGTCGCCGGGGACTAGCGTACAATGAGCAGTTCTTC.

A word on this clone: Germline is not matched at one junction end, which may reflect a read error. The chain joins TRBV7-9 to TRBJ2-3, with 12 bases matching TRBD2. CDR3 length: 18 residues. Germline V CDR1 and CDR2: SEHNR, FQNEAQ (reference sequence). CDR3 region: CSSSGLTSGGGSTDTQYF. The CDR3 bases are TGTTCCAGCAGCGGCCTGACTAGCGGGGGCGGGAGCACAGATACGCAGTATTTT. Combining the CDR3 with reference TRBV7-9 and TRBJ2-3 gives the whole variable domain DTGVSQNPRHKITKRGQNVTFRCDPISEHNRLYWYRQTLGQGPEFLTYFQNEAQLEKSRLLSDRFSAERPKGSFSTLEIQRTEQGDSAMYLCSSSGLTSGGGSTDTQYFGPGTRLTVL.

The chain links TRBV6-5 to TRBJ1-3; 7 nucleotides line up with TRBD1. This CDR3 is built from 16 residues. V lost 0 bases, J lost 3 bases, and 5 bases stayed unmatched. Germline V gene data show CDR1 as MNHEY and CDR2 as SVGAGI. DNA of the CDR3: TGTGCCAGCAGTTACTCGACAGGGAGAGGTGGAAACACCATATATTTT. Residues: CASSYSTGRGGNTIYF.

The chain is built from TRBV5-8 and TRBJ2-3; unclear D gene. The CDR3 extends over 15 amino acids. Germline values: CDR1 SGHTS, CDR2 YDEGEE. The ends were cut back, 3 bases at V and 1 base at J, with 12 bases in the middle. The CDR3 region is CASSSSPAGTDTQYF. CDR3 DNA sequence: TGTGCCAGCAGCTCCTCCCCGGCGGGCACAGATACGCAGTATTTT.

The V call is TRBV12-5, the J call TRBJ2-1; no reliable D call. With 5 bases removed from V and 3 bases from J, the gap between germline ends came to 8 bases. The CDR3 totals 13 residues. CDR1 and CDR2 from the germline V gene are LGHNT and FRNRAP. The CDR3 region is CASGPSLYNEQFF. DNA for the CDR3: TGTGCTAGTGGTCCCTCCCTCTACAATGAGCAGTTCTTC.

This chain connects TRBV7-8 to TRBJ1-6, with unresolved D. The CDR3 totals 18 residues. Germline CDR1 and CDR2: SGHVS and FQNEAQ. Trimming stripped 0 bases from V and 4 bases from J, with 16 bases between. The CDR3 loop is CASSLAPWEGVYNSPLHF. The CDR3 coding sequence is TGTGCCAGCAGCTTAGCCCCGTGGGAGGGAGTTTATAATTCACCCCTCCACTTT. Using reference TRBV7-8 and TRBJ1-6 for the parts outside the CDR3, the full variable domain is GAGVSQSPRYKVAKRGQDVALRCDPISGHVSLFWYQQALGQGPEFLTYFQNEAQLDKSGLPSDRFFAERPEGSVSTLKIQRTQQEDSAVYLCASSLAPWEGVYNSPLHFGNGTRLTVT.

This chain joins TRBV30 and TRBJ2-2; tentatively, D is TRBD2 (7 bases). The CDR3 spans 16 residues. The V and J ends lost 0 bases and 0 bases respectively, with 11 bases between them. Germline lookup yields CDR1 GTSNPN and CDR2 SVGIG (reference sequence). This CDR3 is CAWSVLGGPNTGELFF. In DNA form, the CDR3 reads TGTGCCTGGAGTGTACTGGGGGGGCCGAACACCGGGGAGCTGTTTTTT.